This T cell receptor beta chain emerged from a study of blood T cell repertoires in COVID-19. Study at large: Acute and convalescent COVID-19 specimens originated in the United States, Italy and Spain.

Here immunoSEQ multiplex PCR was the method, and the copy in TCRdb shows in-frame clones only, minus some. The sample lists about 50,000 clones; around three quarters were seen once. This clone was counted between two and nine times. Germline V gives CDR1 SEHNR, CDR2 FQNEAQ (reference sequence). V was pared by 5 bases and J by 7 bases, with 18 bases between. CDR3 length: 15 residues. This TCR was sampled from a man between 65 and 79 years old with acute or convalescent COVID-19. The sequencing input was peripheral blood. The chain links TRBV7-9 to TRBJ1-5, with D maybe TRBD1 (5 bases). CDR3 sequence: CASSPNGGSGQPQHF. The CDR3 bases are TGTGCCAGCAGCCCGAACGGGGGGTCGGGGCAGCCCCAGCATTTT.